The rows below give T cell receptor beta chains drawn from one sample of a study of cytomegalovirus exposure and HLA in healthy donors. Profiled with immunoSEQ multiplex PCR; TCRdb holds only in-frame clones, not every one. The sample lists some 310,000 clones; roughly 90% were seen once. The sample taken for sequencing was PBMCs. Receptors originate from a man aged 30 to 45 in good health and CMV-seronegative. Each CDR3 is given with its conserved first and last residue. A D gene is named only where the DNA matches it firmly. Expanded clones get a size class; other rows say once, few or many, or leave the size out.

TRBD1	-	TRBV6-6	TRBJ1-1	TGTGCCAGCAGTACACGGACAGGAAACACTGAAGCTTTCTTT	CASSTRTGNTEAFF
TRBD2	-	TRBV10-3	TRBJ2-7	TGTGCCATCAGTGCGCTAGCGGGGTCCTACGAGCAGTACTTC	CAISALAGSYEQYF
TRBD2	-	TRBV9	TRBJ2-3	TGTGCCAGCAGCGTAGTATCTAGCGGGGGGGGCGATACGCAGTATTTT	CASSVVSSGGGDTQYF
TRBD1	-	TRBV6-1	TRBJ1-5	TGTGCCAGCAGTGGGAGGACAGGAACGGGTGGTCAGCCCCAGCATTTT	CASSGRTGTGGQPQHF
-	-	TRBV2	TRBJ1-2	TGTGCCAGCAGTGAAGGACAGATTCTCTATGGCTACACCTTC	CASSEGQILYGYTF
TRBD1	-	TRBV10-1	TRBJ1-1	TGCGCCAGCATCGACAGGGGGCTGGGCACTGAAGCTTTCTTT	CASIDRGLGTEAFF
TRBD1	-	TRBV5-1	TRBJ1-1	TGCGCCAGCAGCTTGGCCGTGGGACAGGCGAACACTGAAGCTTTCTTT	CASSLAVGQANTEAFF
-	once	TRBV5-1	TRBJ1-1	TGCGCCAGCAGCCCACAAGGGGCCGAAGCTTTCTTT	CASSPQGAEAFF
TRBD1	-	TRBV28	TRBJ1-6	TGTGCCAGCAGTTGGACAGGGACAGAGGTGTCCCTCCACTTT	CASSWTGTEVSLHF
TRBD2	-	TRBV29-1	TRBJ2-7	TGCAGCGTTAAGGAGGGCGGGGGCGAGCAGTACTTC	CSVKEGGGEQYF
-	once	TRBV5-6	TRBJ1-1	TGTGCCAGCAGCCTTCCATGGGGGGCTGAAGCTTTCTTT	CASSLPWGAEAFF
-	-	TRBV5-6	TRBJ2-7	TGTGCCAGCAGCTTGTACCCAGGTCGCTCCTACGAGCAGTACTTC	CASSLYPGRSYEQYF
TRBD2	-	TRBV19	TRBJ2-2	TGTGCCAGTAGTATAGTGGGACTAGCGGGGGGCACCGGGGAGCTGTTTTTT	CASSIVGLAGGTGELFF
-	-	TRBV6-5	TRBJ2-7	TGTGCCAGCAGTTACAATCTTCCAGACGGGGTTTACGAGCAGTACTTC	CASSYNLPDGVYEQYF
-	-	TRBV6-1	TRBJ1-2	TGTGCCAGCAGTGAAGCAAGTCCGACAGGCGGGTCTTATGGCTACACCTTC	CASSEASPTGGSYGYTF
-	-	TRBV5-8	TRBJ1-4	TGTGCCAGCAGCTCCCAAACAGGGAGCAGTGAAAAACTGTTTTTT	CASSSQTGSSEKLFF
-	-	TRBV5-4	TRBJ1-2	TGTGCCAGCAGCTTCGGATGGTCCGGGGGCTATGGCTACACCTTC	CASSFGWSGGYGYTF
TRBD1	-	TRBV15	TRBJ1-5	TGTGCCACCAGCCTTCGCCGGGACAGGGGCAATCAGCCCCAGCATTTT	CATSLRRDRGNQPQHF
TRBD1	-	TRBV4-1	TRBJ1-1	TGCGCCAGCAGCCATCTACTAGGACAGGGTCCCACTGAAGCTTTCTTT	CASSHLLGQGPTEAFF
TRBD1	-	TRBV5-4	TRBJ2-3	TGTGCCAGCAGCCCTCGACAGGGAAGCGCGGTAGCAGATACGCAGTATTTT	CASSPRQGSAVADTQYF
-	-	TRBV7-9	TRBJ2-4	TGTGCCAGCAGCTCGATCGGACAGACCAAAAACATTCAGTACTTC	CASSSIGQTKNIQYF
TRBD1	once	TRBV7-2	TRBJ2-6	TGTGCCAGCAGCTTGACAGGGGGCTCTGGGGCCAACGTCCTGACTTTC	CASSLTGGSGANVLTF
TRBD2	-	TRBV4-1	TRBJ2-3	TGCGCCAGCAGCCAGAGTCCTAGCGGGGCAGATACGCAGTATTTT	CASSQSPSGADTQYF
TRBD1	-	TRBV29-1	TRBJ1-4	TGCAGCGTGGGGACAGGGGGAAAGGAAAAACTGTTTTTT	CSVGTGGKEKLFF
TRBD1	-	TRBV7-8	TRBJ1-1	TGTGCCAGCAGCTCCTACAGGGGGCGGAACACTGAAGCTTTCTTT	CASSSYRGRNTEAFF